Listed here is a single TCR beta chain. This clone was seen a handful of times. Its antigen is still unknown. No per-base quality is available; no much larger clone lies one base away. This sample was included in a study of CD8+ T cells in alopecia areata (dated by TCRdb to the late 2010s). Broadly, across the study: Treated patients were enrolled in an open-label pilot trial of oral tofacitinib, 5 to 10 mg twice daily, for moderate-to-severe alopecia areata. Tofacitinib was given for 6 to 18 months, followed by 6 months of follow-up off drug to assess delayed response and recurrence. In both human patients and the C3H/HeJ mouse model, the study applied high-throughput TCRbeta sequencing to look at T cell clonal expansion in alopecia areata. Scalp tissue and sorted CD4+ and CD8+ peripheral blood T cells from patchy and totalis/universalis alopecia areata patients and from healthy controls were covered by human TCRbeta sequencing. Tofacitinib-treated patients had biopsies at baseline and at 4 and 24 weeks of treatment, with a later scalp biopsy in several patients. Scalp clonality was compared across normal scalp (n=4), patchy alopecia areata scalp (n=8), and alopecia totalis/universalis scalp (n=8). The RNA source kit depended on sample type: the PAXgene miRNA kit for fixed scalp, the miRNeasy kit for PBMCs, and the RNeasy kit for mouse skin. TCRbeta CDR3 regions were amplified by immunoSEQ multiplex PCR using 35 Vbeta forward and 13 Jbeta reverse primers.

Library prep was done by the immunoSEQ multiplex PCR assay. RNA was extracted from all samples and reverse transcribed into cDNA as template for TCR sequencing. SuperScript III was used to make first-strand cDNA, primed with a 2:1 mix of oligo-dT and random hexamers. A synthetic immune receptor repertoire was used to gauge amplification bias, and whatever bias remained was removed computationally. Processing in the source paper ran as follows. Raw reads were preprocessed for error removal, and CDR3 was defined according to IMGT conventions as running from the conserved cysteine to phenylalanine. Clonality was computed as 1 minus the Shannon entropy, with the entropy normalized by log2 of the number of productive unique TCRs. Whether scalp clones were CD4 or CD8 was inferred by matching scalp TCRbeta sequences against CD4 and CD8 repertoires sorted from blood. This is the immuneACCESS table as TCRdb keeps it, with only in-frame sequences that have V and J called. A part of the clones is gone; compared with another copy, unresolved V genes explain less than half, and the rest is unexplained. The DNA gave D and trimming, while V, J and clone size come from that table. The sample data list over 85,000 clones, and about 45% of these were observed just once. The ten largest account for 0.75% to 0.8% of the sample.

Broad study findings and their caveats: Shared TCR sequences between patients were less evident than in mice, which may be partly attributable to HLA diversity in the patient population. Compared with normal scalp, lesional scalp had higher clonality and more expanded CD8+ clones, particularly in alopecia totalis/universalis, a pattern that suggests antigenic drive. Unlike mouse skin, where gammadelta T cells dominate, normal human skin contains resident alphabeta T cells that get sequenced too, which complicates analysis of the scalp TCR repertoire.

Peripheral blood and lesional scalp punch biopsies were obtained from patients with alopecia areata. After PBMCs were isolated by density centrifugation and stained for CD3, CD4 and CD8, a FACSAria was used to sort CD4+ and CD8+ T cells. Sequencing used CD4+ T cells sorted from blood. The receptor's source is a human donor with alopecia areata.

The DNA reads as follows: TGTGCCAGCAGTCCCCCCGGGACAGGAGAGACCCAGTACTTC. Its coded protein is CASSPPGTGETQYF. The chain is assembled from TRBV2 and TRBJ2-5, with 8 junctional bases fitting TRBD1. The CDR3 holds 14 amino acids from the cysteine to the phenylalanine. Only the CDR3 portion is preserved as DNA: 42 bases, with reading frame beginning at the first base. As encoded in the germline V gene, CDR1 is SNHLY while CDR2 is FYNNEI. Clipping removes 5 bases from V and 4 bases from J, with 6 as the unmatched junction base count.